The source of this TCR beta chain is a study of T cell responses to AZD1222 COVID-19 vaccine. Second-dose intervals near 4 or 12 weeks were combined. As to this clone: Its antigen is still unknown.

General study points: Spike-specific TCR repertoires showed rising breadth and depth after two AZD1222 doses.

Profiling relied on immunoSEQ multiplex PCR, and the TCRdb table lists in-frame clones only, not all of them. This repertoire shows about 120,000 clones, more than 70% found once; its top ten account for approximately 16%. The germline CDR1 and CDR2 sequences are SGDLS and YYNGEE. J gave up 3 bases and V 5 bases, and 7 bases lay outside the gene matches. The length of the CDR3 is 17 residues. The sample here was peripheral blood, taken 28 days after the second AZD1222 dose. This rearrangement joins TRBV9 to TRBJ2-6; 11 nucleotides align to TRBD1. The source is an adult who received the AZD1222 COVID-19 vaccine. CDR3 sequence reads: CASSGGQGAYGANVLTF. As DNA, the CDR3 is TGTGCCAGCAGTGGCGGACAGGGGGCGTATGGGGCCAACGTCCTGACTTTC.